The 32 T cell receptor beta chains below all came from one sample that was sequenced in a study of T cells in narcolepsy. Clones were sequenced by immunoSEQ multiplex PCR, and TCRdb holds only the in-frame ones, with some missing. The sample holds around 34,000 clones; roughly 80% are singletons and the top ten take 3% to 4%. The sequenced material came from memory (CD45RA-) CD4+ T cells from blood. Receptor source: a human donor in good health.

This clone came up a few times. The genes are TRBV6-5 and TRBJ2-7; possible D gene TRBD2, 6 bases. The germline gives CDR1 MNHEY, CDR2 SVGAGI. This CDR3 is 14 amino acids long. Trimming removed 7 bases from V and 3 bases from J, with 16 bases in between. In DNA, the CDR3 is TGTGCCAGCACCCCGGGGACTGCTAGCTACGAGCAGTACTTC. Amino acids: CASTPGTASYEQYF.

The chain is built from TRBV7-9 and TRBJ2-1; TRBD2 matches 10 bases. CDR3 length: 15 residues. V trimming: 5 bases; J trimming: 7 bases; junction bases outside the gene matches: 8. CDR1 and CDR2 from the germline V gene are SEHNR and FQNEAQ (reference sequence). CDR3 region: CASSLVLAGVNEQFF. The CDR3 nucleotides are TGTGCCAGCAGCCTGGTGCTAGCGGGAGTGAATGAGCAGTTCTTC.

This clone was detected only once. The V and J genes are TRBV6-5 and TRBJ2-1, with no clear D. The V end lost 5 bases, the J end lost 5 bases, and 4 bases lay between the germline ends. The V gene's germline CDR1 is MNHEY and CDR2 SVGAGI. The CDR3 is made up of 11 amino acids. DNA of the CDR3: TGTGCCAGCAGTCGAAACAATGAGCAGTTCTTC. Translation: CASSRNNEQFF.

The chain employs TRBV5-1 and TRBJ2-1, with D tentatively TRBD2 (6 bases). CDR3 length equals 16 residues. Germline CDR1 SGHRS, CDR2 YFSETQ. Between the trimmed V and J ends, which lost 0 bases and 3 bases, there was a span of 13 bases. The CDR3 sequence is CASSLAGSGHYNEQFF. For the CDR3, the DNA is TGCGCCAGCAGCTTGGCCGGTAGCGGCCACTACAATGAGCAGTTCTTC.

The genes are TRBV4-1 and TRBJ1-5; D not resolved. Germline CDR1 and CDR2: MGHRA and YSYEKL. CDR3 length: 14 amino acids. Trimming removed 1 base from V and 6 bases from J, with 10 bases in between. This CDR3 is CASSQGFWAQPQHF. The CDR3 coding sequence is TGCGCCAGCAGCCAAGGTTTCTGGGCTCAGCCCCAGCATTTT.

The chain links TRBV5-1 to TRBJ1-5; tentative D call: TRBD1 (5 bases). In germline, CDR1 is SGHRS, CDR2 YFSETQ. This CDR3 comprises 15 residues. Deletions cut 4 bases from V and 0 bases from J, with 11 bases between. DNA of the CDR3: TGCGCCAGCAGCGTATCAGGGATTAGCAATCAGCCCCAGCATTTT. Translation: CASSVSGISNQPQHF.

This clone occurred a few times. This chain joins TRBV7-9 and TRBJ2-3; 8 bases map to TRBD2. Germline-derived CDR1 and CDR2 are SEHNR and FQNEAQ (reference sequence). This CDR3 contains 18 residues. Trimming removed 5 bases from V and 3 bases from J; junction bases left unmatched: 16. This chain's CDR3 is CASSLVRKLAALTDTQYF. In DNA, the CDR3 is TGTGCCAGCAGCCTAGTACGGAAACTAGCGGCGTTGACAGATACGCAGTATTTT.

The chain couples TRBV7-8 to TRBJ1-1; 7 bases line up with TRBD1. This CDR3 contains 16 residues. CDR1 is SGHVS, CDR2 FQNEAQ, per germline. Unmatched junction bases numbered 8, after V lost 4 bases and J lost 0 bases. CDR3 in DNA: TGTGCCAGCAGCTCCAGACGACAGGGCGTGAACACTGAAGCTTTCTTT. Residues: CASSSRRQGVNTEAFF.

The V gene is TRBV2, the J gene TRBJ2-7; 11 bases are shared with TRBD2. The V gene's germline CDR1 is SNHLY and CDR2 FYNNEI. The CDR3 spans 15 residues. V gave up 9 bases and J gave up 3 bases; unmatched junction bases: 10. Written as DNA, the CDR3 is TGTGCCAGTACCACGAGACTAGCGGGGATCTACGAGCAGTACTTC. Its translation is CASTTRLAGIYEQYF.

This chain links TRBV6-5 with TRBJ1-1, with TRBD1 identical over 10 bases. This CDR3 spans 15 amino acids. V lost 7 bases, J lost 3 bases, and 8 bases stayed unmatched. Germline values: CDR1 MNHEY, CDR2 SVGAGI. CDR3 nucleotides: TGTGCCAGCACCAACGGGGGGACAGGGGACACTGAAGCTTTCTTT. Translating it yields CASTNGGTGDTEAFF.

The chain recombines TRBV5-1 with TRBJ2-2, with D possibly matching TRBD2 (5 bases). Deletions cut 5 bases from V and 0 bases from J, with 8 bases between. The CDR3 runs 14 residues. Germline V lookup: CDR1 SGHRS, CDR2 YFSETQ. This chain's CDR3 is CASSDYTNTGELFF. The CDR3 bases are TGCGCCAGCAGTGACTACACGAACACCGGGGAGCTGTTTTTT.

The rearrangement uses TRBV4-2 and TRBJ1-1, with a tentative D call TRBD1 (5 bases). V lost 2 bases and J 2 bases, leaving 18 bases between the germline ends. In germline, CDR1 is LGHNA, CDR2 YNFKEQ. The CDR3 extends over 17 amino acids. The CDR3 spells CASSQISRTLLNTEAFF. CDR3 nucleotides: TGTGCCAGCAGCCAAATTTCTCGGACACTTCTCAACACTGAAGCTTTCTTT.

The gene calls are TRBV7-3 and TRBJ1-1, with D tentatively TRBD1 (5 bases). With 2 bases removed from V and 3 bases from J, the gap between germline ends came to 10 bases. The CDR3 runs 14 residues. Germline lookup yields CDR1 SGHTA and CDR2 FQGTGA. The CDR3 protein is CASSLGQGHTEAFF. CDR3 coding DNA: TGTGCCAGCAGCTTAGGGCAGGGACACACTGAAGCTTTCTTT.

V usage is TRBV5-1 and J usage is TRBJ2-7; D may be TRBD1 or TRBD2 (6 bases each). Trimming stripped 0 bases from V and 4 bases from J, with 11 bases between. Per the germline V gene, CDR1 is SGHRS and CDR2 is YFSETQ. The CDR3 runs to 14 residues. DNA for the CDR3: TGCGCCAGCAGCTTGGGGGGGGCCGGGTACGAGCAGTACTTC. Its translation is CASSLGGAGYEQYF.

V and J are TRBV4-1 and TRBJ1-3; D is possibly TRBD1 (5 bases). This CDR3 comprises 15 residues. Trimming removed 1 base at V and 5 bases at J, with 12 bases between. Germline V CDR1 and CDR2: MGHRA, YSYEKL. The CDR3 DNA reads TGCGCCAGCAGCCAAGGTTATGGGGCCCGAAACACCATATATTTT. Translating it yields CASSQGYGARNTIYF.

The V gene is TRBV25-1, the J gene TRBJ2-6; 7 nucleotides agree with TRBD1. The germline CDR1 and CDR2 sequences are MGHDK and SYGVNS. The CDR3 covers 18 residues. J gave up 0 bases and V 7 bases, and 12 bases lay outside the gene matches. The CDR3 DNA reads TGTGCCAGCATGGGGGCGGACAGGCCGAGCTCTGGGGCCAACGTCCTGACTTTC. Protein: CASMGADRPSSGANVLTF.

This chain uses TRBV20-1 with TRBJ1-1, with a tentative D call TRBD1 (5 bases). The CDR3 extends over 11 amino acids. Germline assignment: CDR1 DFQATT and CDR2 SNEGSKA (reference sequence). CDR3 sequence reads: CRGGVGTEAFF. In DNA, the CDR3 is TGCAGGGGGGGTGTTGGGACTGAAGCTTTCTTT.

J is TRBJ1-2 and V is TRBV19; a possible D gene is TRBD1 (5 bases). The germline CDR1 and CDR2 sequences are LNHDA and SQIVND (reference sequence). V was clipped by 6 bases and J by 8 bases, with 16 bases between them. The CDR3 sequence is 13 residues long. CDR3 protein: CASRLGTTGGYTF. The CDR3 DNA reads TGTGCCAGTAGACTCGGGACGACGGGCGGCTACACCTTC.

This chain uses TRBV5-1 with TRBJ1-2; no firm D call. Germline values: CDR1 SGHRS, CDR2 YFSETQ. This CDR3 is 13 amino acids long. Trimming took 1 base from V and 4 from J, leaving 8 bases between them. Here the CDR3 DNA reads TGCGCCAGCAGCTTGAGTTCCCCCTATGGCTACACCTTC. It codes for CASSLSSPYGYTF.

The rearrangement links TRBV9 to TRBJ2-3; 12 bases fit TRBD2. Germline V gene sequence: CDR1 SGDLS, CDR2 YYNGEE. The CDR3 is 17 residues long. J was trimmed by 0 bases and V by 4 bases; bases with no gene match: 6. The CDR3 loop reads CASSRTGTSGSTDTQYF. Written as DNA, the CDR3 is TGTGCCAGCAGCCGGACCGGGACTAGCGGGAGCACAGATACGCAGTATTTT.

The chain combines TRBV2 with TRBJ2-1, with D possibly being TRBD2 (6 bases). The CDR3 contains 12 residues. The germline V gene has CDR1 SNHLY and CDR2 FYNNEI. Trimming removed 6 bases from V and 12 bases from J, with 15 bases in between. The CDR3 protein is CASRSGPSGQFF. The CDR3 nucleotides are TGTGCCAGCAGAAGCGGGCCCAGTGGGCAGTTCTTC. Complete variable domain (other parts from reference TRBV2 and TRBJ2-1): EPEVTQTPSHQVTQMGQEVILRCVPISNHLYFYWYRQILGQKVEFLVSFYNNEISEKSEIFDDQFSVERPDGSNFTLKIRSTKLEDSAMYFCASRSGPSGQFFGPGTRLTVL.

CDR3 nucleotides: TGTGCCAGCAGCGGGGTCCTAAATACCCAGTACTTC. Its protein product is CASSGVLNTQYF. V usage is TRBV6-5 and J usage is TRBJ2-5; perhaps TRBD2 as D (5 bases). The germline CDR1 and CDR2 sequences are MNHEY and SVGAGI. The CDR3 runs to 12 residues. Trimming shortened V by 6 bases and J by 8 bases, and 13 bases separated the two germline ends.

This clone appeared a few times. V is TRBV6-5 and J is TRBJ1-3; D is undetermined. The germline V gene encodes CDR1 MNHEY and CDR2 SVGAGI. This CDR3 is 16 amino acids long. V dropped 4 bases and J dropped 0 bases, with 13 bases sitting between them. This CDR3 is CASSSTYASSGNTIYF. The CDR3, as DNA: TGTGCCAGCAGTTCCACTTACGCAAGCTCTGGAAACACCATATATTTT.

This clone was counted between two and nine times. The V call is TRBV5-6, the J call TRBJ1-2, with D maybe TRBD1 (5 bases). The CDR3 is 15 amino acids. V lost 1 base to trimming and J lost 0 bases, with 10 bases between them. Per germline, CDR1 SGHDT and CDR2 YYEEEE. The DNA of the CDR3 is TGTGCCAGCAGCTTGCTGACAGCATCTAACTATGGCTACACCTTC. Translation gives CASSLLTASNYGYTF.

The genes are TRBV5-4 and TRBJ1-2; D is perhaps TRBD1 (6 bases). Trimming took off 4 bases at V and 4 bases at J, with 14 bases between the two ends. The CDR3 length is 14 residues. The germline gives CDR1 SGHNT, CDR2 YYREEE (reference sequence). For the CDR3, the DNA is TGTGCCAGCAGCCTTCAGGGGCAGGGCTATGGCTACACCTTC. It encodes CASSLQGQGYGYTF.

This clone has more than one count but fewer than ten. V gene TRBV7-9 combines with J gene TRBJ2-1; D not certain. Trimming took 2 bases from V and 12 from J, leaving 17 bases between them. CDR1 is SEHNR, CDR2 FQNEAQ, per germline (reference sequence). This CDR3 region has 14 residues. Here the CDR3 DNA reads TGTGCCAGCAGCTTACAAGGGCGTAGCTCTTGGCAGTTCTTC. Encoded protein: CASSLQGRSSWQFF.

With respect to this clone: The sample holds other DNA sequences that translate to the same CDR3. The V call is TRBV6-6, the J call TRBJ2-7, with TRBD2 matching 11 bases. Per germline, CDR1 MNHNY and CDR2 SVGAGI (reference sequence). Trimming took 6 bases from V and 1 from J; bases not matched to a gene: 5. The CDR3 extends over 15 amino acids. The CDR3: CASSRTSGSSYEQYF. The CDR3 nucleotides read TGTGCCAGCAGCCGAACTAGCGGGAGTTCCTACGAGCAGTACTTC.

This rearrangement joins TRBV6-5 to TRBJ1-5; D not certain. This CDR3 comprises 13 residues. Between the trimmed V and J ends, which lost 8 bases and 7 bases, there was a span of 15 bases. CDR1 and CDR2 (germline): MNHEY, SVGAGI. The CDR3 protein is CASAGSGGQPQHF. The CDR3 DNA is TGTGCCAGCGCGGGGTCAGGCGGGCAGCCCCAGCATTTT.

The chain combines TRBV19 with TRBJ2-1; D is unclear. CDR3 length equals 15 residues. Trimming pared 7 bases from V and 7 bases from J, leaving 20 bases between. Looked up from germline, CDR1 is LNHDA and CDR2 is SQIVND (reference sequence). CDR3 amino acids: CASTPRFQSMNEQFF. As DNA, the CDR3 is TGTGCCAGTACCCCCAGGTTCCAATCGATGAATGAGCAGTTCTTC.

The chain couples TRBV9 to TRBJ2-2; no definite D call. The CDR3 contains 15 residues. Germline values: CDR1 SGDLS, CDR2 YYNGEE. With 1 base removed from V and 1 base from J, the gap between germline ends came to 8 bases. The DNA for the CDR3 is TGTGCCAGCAGCGTAACAGTGGGGAACACCGGGGAGCTGTTTTTT. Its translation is CASSVTVGNTGELFF. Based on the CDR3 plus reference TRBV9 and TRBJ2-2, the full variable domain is DSGVTQTPKHLITATGQRVTLRCSPRSGDLSVYWYQQSLDQGLQFLIQYYNGEERAKGNILERFSAQQFPDLHSELNLSSLELGDSALYFCASSVTVGNTGELFFGEGSRLTVL.

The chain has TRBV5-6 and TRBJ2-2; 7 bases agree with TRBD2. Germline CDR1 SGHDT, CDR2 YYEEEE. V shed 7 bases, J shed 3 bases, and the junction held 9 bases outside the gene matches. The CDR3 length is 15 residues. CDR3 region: CASSGGGADTGELFF. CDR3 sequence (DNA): TGTGCCAGCTCAGGCGGGGGTGCCGACACCGGGGAGCTGTTTTTT.

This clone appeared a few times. CDR3 amino acids: CASSHKDREETQYF. CDR3 bases: TGCGCCAGCAGCCATAAGGACAGGGAAGAGACCCAGTACTTC. J is TRBJ2-5 and V is TRBV5-1; 8 bases line up with TRBD1. The CDR3 is 14 amino acids. After removal of 4 bases from V and 3 bases from J, the junction contained 5 bases not matched to a gene. CDR1 is SGHRS and CDR2 is YFSETQ in the germline V gene.